Each of the 26 T cell receptor beta chains below was sequenced from the same sample in a study of blood T cell repertoires in COVID-19. TCRdb's table, derived via immunoSEQ multiplex PCR, lists solely in-frame clones and lacks some. The table lists roughly 200,000 clones, roughly 77% of them singletons. The sample was PBMCs or T cells enriched from blood (not recorded which). These receptors all come from a man aged 35-49 years who had recovered from COVID-19.

A single count supports this clone. The chain uses TRBV7-6 and TRBJ1-1; D unclear. CDR3 length equals 17 residues. Germline CDR1 is SGHVS and CDR2 is FNYEAQ. The ends were cut back, 4 bases at V and 0 bases at J, with 18 bases in the middle. The CDR3 DNA reads as TGTGCCAGCAGCTCTCCCAAGGGTGAGGGTTTGAACACTGAAGCTTTCTTT. Its translation: CASSSPKGEGLNTEAFF.

The chain carries TRBV30 and TRBJ1-1; 9 bases line up with TRBD1. CDR1 and CDR2 (germline): GTSNPN, SVGIG (reference sequence). CDR3 size: 14 residues. V was pared by 5 bases and J by 5 bases, with 9 bases of the junction left unmatched. CDR3 protein: CAWDTGQGGTEAFF. CDR3 sequence (DNA): TGTGCCTGGGATACGGGACAGGGAGGGACTGAAGCTTTCTTT.

V gene TRBV2 combines with J gene TRBJ2-5; perhaps TRBD1 as D (6 bases). The CDR3 is 15 amino acids. CDR1 and CDR2 (germline): SNHLY, FYNNEI. V was pared by 4 bases and J by 3 bases, with 15 bases between. The CDR3 DNA is TGTGCCAGCAGTGTTGCCAGGGGTTTGAAAGAGACCCAGTACTTC. It translates to CASSVARGLKETQYF. The full variable domain, in which reference TRBV2 and TRBJ2-5 provide the parts outside the CDR3, is EPEVTQTPSHQVTQMGQEVILRCVPISNHLYFYWYRQILGQKVEFLVSFYNNEISEKSEIFDDQFSVERPDGSNFTLKIRSTKLEDSAMYFCASSVARGLKETQYFGPGTRLLVL.

The chain links TRBV7-9 to TRBJ2-3; D call uncertain. This CDR3 contains 15 residues. Trimming removed 0 bases from V and 0 bases from J, with 7 bases in between. Germline CDR1 is SEHNR and CDR2 is FQNEAQ (reference sequence). The CDR3 region has the DNA TGTGCCAGCAGCTTAGCTTGGAGTAGCACAGATACGCAGTATTTT. Its protein is CASSLAWSSTDTQYF.

This chain links TRBV9 with TRBJ1-5, with D perhaps TRBD1 (6 bases). The V end lost 4 bases, the J end lost 3 bases, and 17 bases lay between the germline ends. The CDR3 covers 16 residues. Germline CDR1 and CDR2: SGDLS and YYNGEE. Here the CDR3 reads CASSPGVGAANQPQHF. CDR3 in DNA: TGTGCCAGCAGCCCAGGGGTAGGGGCCGCCAATCAGCCCCAGCATTTT.

The chain joins TRBV5-5 to TRBJ2-7; D is possibly TRBD1 (6 bases). V gave up 1 base and J gave up 9 bases, with 20 bases separating them. The CDR3 is 15 residues long. Per germline, CDR1 SGHKS and CDR2 YYEKEE (reference sequence). The CDR3 loop reads CASSLIAGDALRQYF. CDR3 sequence (DNA): TGTGCCAGCAGCTTGATCGCAGGGGATGCTTTAAGGCAGTACTTC.

The V call is TRBV25-1, the J call TRBJ2-5, with 8 nucleotides matching TRBD1. V lost 3 bases, J lost 7 bases, and 4 bases stayed unmatched. The CDR3 contains 13 residues. Per the germline V gene, CDR1 is MGHDK and CDR2 is SYGVNS. The CDR3 nucleotides are TGTGCCAGCAGTGAGACAGGGGTGGGGACCCAGTACTTC. Translated, it gives CASSETGVGTQYF.

J is TRBJ1-1 and V is TRBV7-3, with D maybe TRBD1 (6 bases). Germline lookup yields CDR1 SGHTA and CDR2 FQGTGA. V shed 2 bases and J shed 7 bases, with 14 bases lying between them. The CDR3 loop spans 14 amino acids. The CDR3 nucleotides are TGTGCCAGCAGCTTACAATCGGACAGAAATGAAGCTTTCTTT. This codes for CASSLQSDRNEAFF.

CDR3 residues: CASYRRGQASYEQYF. CDR3 nucleotide sequence: TGTGCCAGCTACCGCAGGGGACAGGCATCCTACGAGCAGTACTTC. The J gene is TRBJ2-7, the V gene TRBV6-5, with 8 bases that match TRBD1. V shed 8 bases and J 1 base; nucleotides not matched to a gene: 10. The CDR3 has 15 residues. The V gene's germline CDR1 is MNHEY and CDR2 SVGAGI.

The chain has TRBV5-6 and TRBJ1-1; D ambiguous. Per the germline V gene, CDR1 is SGHDT and CDR2 is YYEEEE. The length of the CDR3 is 14 residues. Trimming removed 6 bases from V and 4 bases from J, with 16 bases in between. CDR3 amino acids: CASTPSLGSTEAFF. The CDR3 coding sequence is TGTGCCAGCACCCCCTCTCTGGGGAGCACTGAAGCTTTCTTT. The entire variable domain, with the rest obtained from reference TRBV5-6 and TRBJ1-1, is as follows: DAGVTQSPTHLIKTRGQQVTLRCSPKSGHDTVSWYQQALGQGPQFIFQYYEEEERQRGNFPDRFSGHQFPNYSSELNVNALLLGDSALYLCASTPSLGSTEAFFGQGTRLTVV.

The J gene is TRBJ1-3, the V gene TRBV29-1, with unresolved D. The V gene's germline CDR1 is SQVTM and CDR2 ANQGSEA. The CDR3 runs to 13 residues. V was clipped by 6 bases and J by 0 bases, with 9 bases between them. As DNA, the CDR3 is TGCAGCGTCCGTCCTTTCTCTGGAAACACCATATATTTT. It is translated as CSVRPFSGNTIYF.

This clone has more than one count but fewer than ten. V is TRBV27 and J is TRBJ1-1; 7 bases are shared with TRBD1. CDR3 length equals 14 residues. CDR1 is MNHEY, CDR2 SMNVEV, per germline (reference sequence). Trimming cost V 5 bases and J 4 bases; bases outside gene matches: 7. The CDR3 bases are TGTGCCAGCAGTCCCAACAGGGGACTCACTGAAGCTTTCTTT. It specifies CASSPNRGLTEAFF.

This clone was detected only a few times. The V gene is TRBV6-1, the J gene TRBJ2-5, with D perhaps matching TRBD1 (6 bases). Germline V gene lookup returns CDR1 MNHNS and CDR2 SASEGT. V was cut by 2 bases and J by 3 bases, with 13 bases left in between. The CDR3 spans 15 residues. The CDR3 sequence is CASSETGPGEETQYF. CDR3 sequence (DNA): TGTGCCAGCAGTGAAACAGGGCCAGGGGAAGAGACCCAGTACTTC.

The chain recombines TRBV7-6 with TRBJ1-1; tentatively, D is TRBD1 (6 bases). The V and J ends lost 5 bases and 5 bases respectively, with 21 bases between them. Germline V CDR1 and CDR2: SGHVS, FNYEAQ. The CDR3 length is 16 residues. CDR3 in amino acids: CASSPGSPRGRTEAFF. DNA for the CDR3: TGTGCCAGCAGCCCCGGAAGTCCCAGGGGAAGGACTGAAGCTTTCTTT.

In its sample, this clone was seen once. The rearrangement uses TRBV11-2 and TRBJ1-6; 8 positions agree with TRBD1. CDR3 length equals 14 residues. Germline loops: CDR1 SGHAT, CDR2 FQNNGV. J lost 11 bases, V lost 2 bases, and 5 bases had no gene match. DNA for the CDR3: TGTGCCAGCAGCTTATACCCGACAGGGGCACCCCTCCACTTT. Amino acids: CASSLYPTGAPLHF.

The chain employs TRBV2 and TRBJ2-3, with D possibly being TRBD2 (6 bases). CDR1 and CDR2 from the germline V gene are SNHLY and FYNNEI. V gave up 6 bases and J gave up 2 bases, with 15 bases separating them. This CDR3 comprises 15 residues. The CDR3 reads CASRKGTPDTDTQYF. CDR3 nucleotides: TGTGCCAGCAGGAAAGGGACTCCCGACACAGATACGCAGTATTTT.

The chain links TRBV15 to TRBJ2-7; TRBD1 is a possible D gene (6 bases). The CDR3 consists of 14 residues. V was trimmed by 3 bases and J by 0 bases, leaving 9 bases between them. The germline CDR1 and CDR2 sequences are LNHNV and YYDKDF (reference sequence). CDR3 residues: CATSRDSGSYEQYF. CDR3 coding DNA: TGTGCCACCAGCAGGGACAGCGGCTCCTACGAGCAGTACTTC.

The chain is built from TRBV5-4 and TRBJ2-7, with 7 nucleotides matching TRBD2. CDR3 length: 13 residues. V dropped 2 bases and J dropped 5; count of bases not matched to a gene: 4. Per germline, CDR1 SGHNT and CDR2 YYREEE (reference sequence). CDR3 in amino acids: CASSLRGENEQYF. In DNA form, the CDR3 reads TGTGCCAGCAGCTTACGGGGGGAGAACGAGCAGTACTTC.

Details on this clone: This sample includes further DNA sequences coding for the same CDR3. J is TRBJ1-1 and V is TRBV3-1 (or the pseudogene TRBV3-2), with TRBD1 identical over 10 bases. The germline CDR1 and CDR2 sequences are LGHDT and YNNKEL (reference sequence). The CDR3 consists of 14 residues. Unmatched junction bases numbered 2, after V lost 4 bases and J lost 3 bases. In DNA, the CDR3 is TGTGCCAGCAGCCTGGGACAGGGGTACACTGAAGCTTTCTTT. Translation: CASSLGQGYTEAFF.

This CDR3 is CASSQVRDRGLGYTF. The CDR3 DNA sequence: TGCGCCAGCAGCCAAGTCCGGGACAGGGGGCTCGGCTACACCTTC. The genes are TRBV4-1 and TRBJ1-2; 12 nucleotides align to TRBD1. Germline CDR1 reads MGHRA; CDR2 reads YSYEKL. This CDR3 is 15 amino acids long. V shed 1 base, J shed 8 bases, and the junction held 5 bases outside the gene matches.

V usage is TRBV7-2 and J usage is TRBJ1-2, with D tentatively TRBD1 (5 bases). The CDR3 extends over 13 amino acids. From germline, CDR1 is SGHTA and CDR2 FQGNSA. Trimming cost V 3 bases and J 2 bases, with 7 bases left between them. The CDR3 loop is CASSLTVNYGYTF. The DNA of the CDR3 is TGTGCCAGCAGCTTGACAGTGAACTATGGCTACACCTTC.

The gene calls are TRBV3-1 (or the pseudogene TRBV3-2) and TRBJ2-3; 11 nucleotides agree with TRBD2. The CDR3 sequence is 17 residues long. V gave up 7 bases and J gave up 0 bases; unmatched junction bases: 9. Germline loops: CDR1 LGHDT, CDR2 YNNKEL (reference sequence). The CDR3 coding sequence is TGTGCCAGCACCTATGGACTAGCGGGTGCTAGCACAGATACGCAGTATTTT. Translation gives CASTYGLAGASTDTQYF.

The rearrangement links TRBV4-1 to TRBJ2-1; 9 bases agree with TRBD2. The V and J ends lost 4 bases and 5 bases, in that order; junction bases with no gene match: 6. The CDR3 consists of 15 residues. CDR1 and CDR2 from the germline V gene are MGHRA and YSYEKL. DNA for the CDR3: TGCGCCAGCAGCCTTGGGCGACTAGCGGACAATGAGCAGTTCTTC. Its protein product is CASSLGRLADNEQFF.

The genes are TRBV18 and TRBJ2-5; tentatively, D is TRBD2 (7 bases). V shed 1 base and J shed 4 bases, with 13 bases lying between them. CDR3 size: 15 residues. Germline V CDR1 and CDR2: KGHSH, LQKENI. CDR3 residues: CASSPRRRGGETQYF. The CDR3 DNA reads as TGTGCCAGCTCACCACGTAGAAGGGGGGGAGAGACCCAGTACTTC.

This clone was observed a few times. CDR3 in amino acids: CASSLLRTDTQYF. CDR3 sequence (DNA): TGTGCCAGCAGTTTACTACGCACAGATACGCAGTATTTT. This chain connects TRBV27 to TRBJ2-3; no clear D gene. Germline CDR1 reads MNHEY; CDR2 reads SMNVEV (reference sequence). The CDR3 totals 13 residues. The ends were cut back, 2 bases at V and 1 base at J, with 4 bases in the middle.

This clone was picked up a small number of times. This rearrangement joins TRBV3-1 (or the pseudogene TRBV3-2) to TRBJ1-4; 8 bases agree with TRBD1. This CDR3 has 14 residues. Germline V lookup: CDR1 LGHDT, CDR2 YNNKEL (reference sequence). V lost 4 bases and J lost 2; bases outside the gene matches: 0. CDR3 sequence (DNA): TGTGCCAGCAGCCGGACAGGGACTAATGAAAAACTGTTTTTT. Translating gives CASSRTGTNEKLFF.